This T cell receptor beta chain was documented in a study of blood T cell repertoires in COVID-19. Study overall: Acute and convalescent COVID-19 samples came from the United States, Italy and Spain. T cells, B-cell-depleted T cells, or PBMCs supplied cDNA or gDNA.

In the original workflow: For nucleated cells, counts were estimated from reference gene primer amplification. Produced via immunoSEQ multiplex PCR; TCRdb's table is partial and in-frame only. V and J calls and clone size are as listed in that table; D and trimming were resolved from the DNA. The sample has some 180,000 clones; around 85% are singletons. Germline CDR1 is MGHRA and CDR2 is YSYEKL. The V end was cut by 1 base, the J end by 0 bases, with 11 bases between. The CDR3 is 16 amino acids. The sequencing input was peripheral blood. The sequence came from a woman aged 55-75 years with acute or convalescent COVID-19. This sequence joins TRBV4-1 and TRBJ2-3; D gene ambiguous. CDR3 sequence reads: CASSQGSVPSTDTQYF. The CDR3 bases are TGCGCCAGCAGCCAAGGTTCTGTCCCTAGCACAGATACGCAGTATTTT.